The present T cell receptor beta chain was sequenced within a study of blood T cell repertoires in COVID-19 (TCRdb year 2020). For context, the study as a whole: Collaborator samples came from the United States, Italy and Spain and covered acute and convalescent phases of COVID-19. The prospective study material was composed of cDNA or gDNA derived from T cells, B-cell-depleted T cells, or PBMCs. Subjects who had been exposed to COVID-19, were actively infected with it, or had recovered from it provided the deeply sampled blood TCRbeta repertoires that made up the dataset. The repertoires were released in a freely available public database meant as a resource for research on the immune response to SARS-CoV-2. The samples were drawn from the first 160 participants of the ongoing ImmuneRACE study and from some 1,300 subjects provided by 6 global collaborators. Nearly every sample came with metadata listing a de-identified subject ID, COVID-19 status, age in years and sex. Where available, HLA class I and class II types were taken from metadata supplied by the sample provider and were not determined by assay-based typing. Study-wide findings and limitations: Clinical and demographic metadata were provided uncurated, with the amount varying by source and participant.

The immunoSEQ Assay, a bias-controlled multiplex PCR, was used to amplify TCRbeta CDR3 regions from genomic DNA. Turning to the authors' computational methods: Within the assay, amplification of reference gene primers was used to estimate how many nucleated cells each sample contained. To quantify the absolute abundance of each unique TCRbeta CDR3 rearrangement, sequence reads were collapsed and filtered. For each sample, productive Simpson clonality was calculated as the square root of Simpson's diversity index over productive rearrangements. This immuneACCESS table, as held by TCRdb, lists in-frame sequences with V and J called but not all clones. Of the missing ones, under half trace to an unresolved V gene in checked studies; the others have no known cause. That table supplies the V and J calls and clone size; D and trimming were determined from the DNA. Recorded for this sample are some 80,000 clones; around nine tenths of them occurred a single time. Roughly a fifth of the sample rests with the top ten.

Whole blood was collected in K2EDTA tubes by collaborating institutions according to the institutions' own protocols. For TCRbeta analysis, collaborators shipped samples in one of three forms: frozen whole blood, isolated PBMCs, or DNA extracted from either of those sample types. Comment on this clone: The target of this receptor is not known. No much larger clonotype is one base removed from it; base qualities were not supplied.

V loses 2 bases of germline sequence and J loses 2 bases, and the interval between the two ends is 10 bases. CDR1 and CDR2 were assigned from the germline V gene as ENHRY and SYGVKD. Spanning cysteine to phenylalanine, the CDR3 consists of 15 amino acids. Just CDR3 DNA is preserved here, 45 bases in frame from base 1. This receptor chain uses TRBV10-3 and TRBJ2-1; the D gene is perhaps TRBD2, on 5 matching bases. This clonotype was sampled from a human donor in a cohort sampled during active COVID-19. Sequenced sample: peripheral blood. The CDR3 region reads CAISESGPTYNEQFF. In nucleotides, the sequence is TGTGCCATCAGTGAGAGCGGTCCTACCTACAATGAGCAGTTCTTC.